Listed here is a single T cell receptor (beta chain). The CDR3 extends over 13 amino acids. Looked up from germline, CDR1 is GTSNPN and CDR2 is SVGIG (reference sequence). The source of the sample is a study of T cell clones after liver transplantation. Sequenced by immunoSEQ multiplex PCR; TCRdb stores in-frame clones only, minus some. This table holds around 60,000 clones, over 70% found once. The chain is built from TRBV30 and TRBJ1-1; D remains ambiguous. Material: CD4+ T cells from blood, obtained before liver transplant. This sequence originates from a human donor who received a liver transplant. The CDR3 DNA sequence: TGTGCTGGTGGGTCTTTTTCGGGGATTGAAGCTTTCTTT. It specifies CAGGSFSGIEAFF.